The entry below describes one T cell receptor beta chain. Its antigen is currently unknown. At one end the junction does not follow the germline gene, possibly because of a read error. This sample is drawn from a study of tumor-infiltrating lymphocytes in primary liver carcinoma. General study results and limits: Only about 8-25% of top clones were detected in each of the five tumor regions. Significantly greater top-250-clone fractions characterized tumors relative to blood (p = 0.039).

RNA and DNA were co-extracted from approximately 20-30 mg of unsorted bulk tissue. TCR beta cDNA came from roughly 0.45 ug total RNA, primed with a constant-region primer. Three-round nested multiplex PCR performed with slightly modified ARM-PCR produced the TCR beta libraries. A C-beta reverse primer and TRBV1-TRBV30 forward primers served in each of the first two PCR rounds, at 10 cycles apiece. TCRdb re-derived calls from the multiplex PCR reads in MiXCR, one entry per CDR3 protein. The table records roughly 24,000 distinct CDR3 sequences, roughly three quarters of them present only once. This CDR3 spans 12 amino acids. The germline gives CDR1 SQVTM, CDR2 ANQGSEA.

The chain is built from TRBV29-1 and TRBJ1-2; D remains ambiguous. Sequenced sample: liver tumor tissue from sampling region 5. Indicated subset: tumor region T5, tumor centre. The TCR was taken from a woman in her twenties or thirties with primary liver carcinoma and hepatitis B virus infection. CDR3 DNA: TGCAGCATTTCGGGCAGGTCATATGACTACACCTTC. Encoded protein: CSISGRSYDYTF. Looking up the rest from reference TRBV29-1 and TRBJ1-2 gives the full variable domain: SAVISQKPSRDICQRGTSLTIQCQVDSQVTMMFWYRQQPGQSLTLIATANQGSEATYESGFVIDKFPISRPNLTFSTLTVSNMSPEDSSIYLCSISGRSYDYTFGSGTRLTVV.